Listed below are T cell receptor beta chains from one sample, sequenced in a study of blood T cells in healthy people across ages. Each CDR3 protein gets one entry after TCRdb re-called the 5' RACE reads with MiXCR. The table includes over 1,500,000 distinct CDR3 sequences, about 50% detected once. Sequenced sample: blood. The receptor set was obtained from a woman aged 40-49 years in good health. Both conserved end residues are part of each CDR3. Each record gives: CDR3 DNA, CDR3 protein, J gene, D gene, V gene, clone size. D genes are given only for firm matches. For some rows the clone size is stated as once, few or many, or as a class when expanded; others skip it.

TGCGCCAGCAGCTCGGGACTAGCGGGAATCTACAATGAGCAGTTCTTC | CASSSGLAGIYNEQFF | TRBJ2-1 | TRBD2 | TRBV5-1 | few
TGCAGTGCCCCCCGGGACAGGTCCAGGGCGCACACCTTC | CSAPRDRSRAHTF | TRBJ1-2 | TRBD1 | TRBV20-1 | -
TGCAGTGTGAGGGAATTTTTAACTGAAGCTTTCTTT | CSVREFLTEAFF | TRBJ1-1 | - | TRBV20-1 | -
TGCGCCAGCAGCCAAGATAGGGGGCGTTACGAGACCCAGTACTTC | CASSQDRGRYETQYF | TRBJ2-5 | TRBD1 | TRBV4-3 | -
TGTGCCAGCAGCGTAGGGGTTAGCGTGGGCACAGATACGCAGTATTTT | CASSVGVSVGTDTQYF | TRBJ2-3 | - | TRBV9 | few
TGCGCCAGCAGTACGGCGGGGGCCTCCTACGAGCAGTACTTC | CASSTAGASYEQYF | TRBJ2-7 | - | TRBV5-1 | few
TGTGCCCGAAGATGGAGGGGGGGCTCCTACGAGCAGTACTTC | CARRWRGGSYEQYF | TRBJ2-7 | - | TRBV5-6 | -
TGTGCCACCAGTGTGGACAGCAATGAGCAGTTCTTC | CATSVDSNEQFF | TRBJ2-1 | - | TRBV24-1 | -
TGTGCCACCAGTGAACCCGGGACAGGTCGCACAGATACGCAGTATTTT | CATSEPGTGRTDTQYF | TRBJ2-3 | TRBD1 | TRBV24-1 | once
TGTGCCAGCATGGCGGGAGGAGATACGCAGTATTTT | CASMAGGDTQYF | TRBJ2-3 | TRBD2 | TRBV27 | -
TGCAGTGCTAGGGAAGGGCAGGGCCGAGTCCAAGAGACCCAGTACTTC | CSAREGQGRVQETQYF | TRBJ2-5 | - | TRBV20-1 | -
TGCAGTGCCCCGACAAGGGTAACCTACGAGCAGTACTTC | CSAPTRVTYEQYF | TRBJ2-7 | - | TRBV20-1 | few
TGTGCCAGCAGCTTATCAGGGGCAACAGGGGGGCAGTTCTTC | CASSLSGATGGQFF | TRBJ2-1 | TRBD1 | TRBV7-2 | -
TGCAGTGCTTTCCACGGACAGGACGAAAAACTGTTTTTT | CSAFHGQDEKLFF | TRBJ1-4 | TRBD1 | TRBV20-1 | -
TGTGCCAGCAGTGTATATCGGGGGTCGGACGAGCAGTACTTC | CASSVYRGSDEQYF | TRBJ2-7 | - | TRBV12-3/TRBV12-4 | once
TGTGCCAGCAGTTTGGGGACAGGGAGAGCCAAGCAGTACTTC | CASSLGTGRAKQYF | TRBJ2-7 | TRBD1 | TRBV12-3/TRBV12-4 | -
TGTGCCAGCAGTTTTCAAGGAAAACAAGAGACCCAGTTCTTC | CASSFQGKQETQFF | TRBJ2-1 | - | TRBV12-3/TRBV12-4 | -
TGCGCCAGCAGGCCCCAGCCGGACGGTGTCAATGAGCAGTTCTTC | CASRPQPDGVNEQFF | TRBJ2-1 | - | TRBV5-1 | -
TGTGCCAGCAGCTTTTACAGGCTGGACACTGAAGCTTTCTTT | CASSFYRLDTEAFF | TRBJ1-1 | - | TRBV7-2 | -
TGCAGTGCTAGACCTACTTTCCGACTAGCGGGGGGGCTGGAGCAGTACTTC | CSARPTFRLAGGLEQYF | TRBJ2-5 | TRBD2 | TRBV20-1 | -
TGCAGTGCTAGGGACCCCCCGGAGTCTTTCTTT | CSARDPPESFF | TRBJ1-1 | - | TRBV20-1 | -
TGTGCCAGCAACCGACAGGGCCCTCGCACAGATACGCAGTATTTT | CASNRQGPRTDTQYF | TRBJ2-3 | TRBD1 | TRBV7-9 | -
TGTGCCAGCAGTCGCACCGCAGATACGCAGTATTTT | CASSRTADTQYF | TRBJ2-3 | - | TRBV6-6 | few
TGTGCCAGCAGCGTAGAACTCTGGGCGGGGGGGTTTTACAATGAGCAGTTCTTC | CASSVELWAGGFYNEQFF | TRBJ2-1 | TRBD2 | TRBV9 | once
TGTGCCACCAGCAGAGATCAGGACAGGGGACCCTATAGCAATCAGCCCCAGCATTTT | CATSRDQDRGPYSNQPQHF | TRBJ1-5 | TRBD1 | TRBV15 | -
TGCAGTGCTAGAGGAATTGGACAGGGAAAGACCCAGTACTTC | CSARGIGQGKTQYF | TRBJ2-5 | TRBD1 | TRBV20-1 | -
TGTGCCAGCAGTTACCGGGTGGGCAGGGGGCTGGACTATGGCTACACCTTC | CASSYRVGRGLDYGYTF | TRBJ1-2 | TRBD1 | TRBV6-5 | -
TGTGCCAGCAGAGCCGGGACAGGGAAGTACAATGAGCAGTTCTTC | CASRAGTGKYNEQFF | TRBJ2-1 | TRBD1 | TRBV12-3/TRBV12-4 | few
TGTGCCAGCAGTTCCGGTCCGGGCGGGGGGGCCCGAGAGACCCAGTACTTC | CASSSGPGGGARETQYF | TRBJ2-5 | TRBD2 | TRBV12-3/TRBV12-4 | -
TGCAGTGCTAGAGACAGGGGCACACCCACAGATACGCAGTATTTT | CSARDRGTPTDTQYF | TRBJ2-3 | - | TRBV20-1 | few
TGTGCCAGCAGCCCTGGGACTAGCGGGGCGTTCACAGATACGCAGTATTTT | CASSPGTSGAFTDTQYF | TRBJ2-3 | TRBD2 | TRBV3-1 | -
TGTGCCAGTAGTATAGATGCCTATTTAGGGCAGTACTTC | CASSIDAYLGQYF | TRBJ2-5 | - | TRBV19 | -
TGTGCCAGCAGCAGACAGTTAGGCGGTGGTTCTAATGAAAAACTGTTTTTT | CASSRQLGGGSNEKLFF | TRBJ1-4 | - | TRBV28 | -
TGTGCCAGCAGGTATAGCGTACAAGAGACCCAGTACTTC | CASRYSVQETQYF | TRBJ2-5 | - | TRBV6-2/TRBV6-3 | few
TGTGCCAGCAGCTTATGGGGTCGGGGGCGGTTCCAAGAGACCCAGTACTTC | CASSLWGRGRFQETQYF | TRBJ2-5 | - | TRBV7-2 | -
TGTGCCAGCAGTTTTACGACAGGGGGCGCGAACACCGGGGAGCTGTTTTTT | CASSFTTGGANTGELFF | TRBJ2-2 | TRBD1 | TRBV27 | -
TGTGCCAGCAGCCCCAGCCATTACCGGGGGTACAATGAGCAGTTCTTC | CASSPSHYRGYNEQFF | TRBJ2-1 | - | TRBV7-3 | -
TGTGCCAGCAGGGCAGGGACAGGGAAGGATGAGCAGTTCTTC | CASRAGTGKDEQFF | TRBJ2-1 | TRBD1 | TRBV7-9 | -
TGTGCCACCAGTGATGTGTACCGGGGCCAAGAGACCCAGTACTTC | CATSDVYRGQETQYF | TRBJ2-5 | - | TRBV24-1 | few
TGTGCCACCAGCAGAGATTATGGGGGGCACGAGCAGTACTTC | CATSRDYGGHEQYF | TRBJ2-7 | - | TRBV15 | -
TGTGCCAGCAGGGACTCCTCCCCCTATGGCTACACCTTC | CASRDSSPYGYTF | TRBJ1-2 | - | TRBV6-6 | -
TGTGCCAGCAGCTTAGTAGTAGGGGAATCCCAGTACTTC | CASSLVVGESQYF | TRBJ2-7 | - | TRBV7-9 | few
TGTGCCAGCTCACCTATGGGGGGGGCTATGGACATTCAGTACTTC | CASSPMGGAMDIQYF | TRBJ2-4 | - | TRBV18 | -
TGTACCAGCAGCTTGGACAGGGGCCGTGAGACCCAGTACTTC | CTSSLDRGRETQYF | TRBJ2-5 | TRBD1 | TRBV7-2 | -
TGCGCCAGCAGCCCGGACGGAATAACGATCTCCTACGAGCAGTACTTC | CASSPDGITISYEQYF | TRBJ2-7 | - | TRBV5-1 | few
TGTGCCAGCAGTTACCAAGCCTCTAGCGGGGGGGTTTTCGCCCCTTTCTCCTACAATGAGCAGTTCTTC | CASSYQASSGGVFAPFSYNEQFF | TRBJ2-1 | TRBD2 | TRBV6-2/TRBV6-3 | few
TGTGCCAGTAGTACCGGGCGGGTGTACAATGAGCAGTTCTTC | CASSTGRVYNEQFF | TRBJ2-1 | - | TRBV19 | -
TGTGCCAGCAGCCCTCGGACAGGGGACGGCACAGATACGCAGTATTTT | CASSPRTGDGTDTQYF | TRBJ2-3 | TRBD1 | TRBV7-9 | -
TGTGCCAGCGGTGTCCAATTAGTGAGAGAGACCCAGTACTTC | CASGVQLVRETQYF | TRBJ2-5 | - | TRBV6-2/TRBV6-3 | few
TGCAGTGCCATTCACGCCCCGGGACCAAGGGACTACGAGCAGTACTTC | CSAIHAPGPRDYEQYF | TRBJ2-7 | - | TRBV20-1 | -
TGTGCCAGCAGCATATCTAGCGGGAAGCCAGATACGCAGTATTTT | CASSISSGKPDTQYF | TRBJ2-3 | TRBD2 | TRBV7-3 | -
TGTGCCAGCAGTTCCTACTCGATTCGGCGCGGCCAAGAGACCCAGTACTTC | CASSSYSIRRGQETQYF | TRBJ2-5 | - | TRBV6-2/TRBV6-3 | few
TGTGCCAGCAGCTTGGTAGAGGAGTCTGGGGCCAACGTCCTGACTTTC | CASSLVEESGANVLTF | TRBJ2-6 | - | TRBV13 | few
TGTGCCAGCAGCCCAACCGACAGGGGTAGAAACACCTTC | CASSPTDRGRNTF | TRBJ1-2 | TRBD1 | TRBV28 | -
TGTGCCAGCAGCCCTGCCGGGACAGGTGCCTCCGTCCTGACTTTC | CASSPAGTGASVLTF | TRBJ2-6 | TRBD1 | TRBV12-3/TRBV12-4 | -